The T cell receptor (beta chain) under discussion was sequenced for a study of neurological immune-mediated disorders. This clonotype came up many times. What it binds is not known. 5'RACE with 10-nucleotide random UMIs produced the cDNA. MiXCR, run by TCRdb on the 5' RACE reads, gives a single entry per CDR3 protein. This sample has more than 75,000 distinct CDR3 sequences, with 4.3% found just once. As for time point: longitudinal time-point 3. For the unsorted libraries, 2 million PBMCs stored at -80 C served as input. This CDR3 has 15 amino acids. Germline V gives CDR1 LGHDT, CDR2 YNNKEL (reference sequence). V lost 1 base to trimming and J lost 3 bases; unmatched junction nucleotides: 6. Study results and caveats: When grouped phylogenetically, the repertoires of 18 of the 34 multiple sclerosis patients fell together in one related-CDR3 cluster, which is a possible signature. Healthy controls had more TCR clonal expansion than multiple sclerosis, which showed the least, whereas HTLV-1-associated myelopathy showed the most.

The chain has TRBV3-1 and TRBJ2-7, with TRBD1 matching 7 bases. The source of this sequence is a woman aged 60-75 years with multiple sclerosis. Sequenced sample: PBMCs. The CDR3 here is CASSQGFAGGYEQYF. The DNA of the CDR3 is TGTGCCAGCAGCCAAGGGTTTGCAGGGGGCTACGAGCAGTACTTC.